This T cell receptor (beta chain) was captured in a study of T cells after posttransplantation cyclophosphamide. Study results and limitations: Tissue-infiltrating T cells from skin or gut overlapped little with blood T cells. After PTCy, TRB diversity resembled that of CNI/methotrexate controls. Donor CD8+ memory clones often dominated recipient blood repertoires at later times.

Measured with immunoSEQ multiplex PCR; TCRdb has only the in-frame clones, and not every one. The sample contains around 13,000 clones, none of them singletons. A marrow graft followed busulfan-fludarabine conditioning, with cyclophosphamide on days +3 and +4. V lost 7 bases and J lost 1, with 10 bases in between. Germline CDR1 and CDR2: SQVTM and ANQGSEA. The CDR3 totals 12 residues. This clone appeared a few times. Its antigen is undetermined. V gene TRBV29-1 combines with J gene TRBJ1-2; no firm D call. The clonotype was recovered from a female patient aged 40 to 50 who received an allogeneic stem cell transplant from an unrelated donor, was CMV-positive, and had acute GVHD only. Certain T cells may be donor cells from the graft. The starting material was PBMCs, obtained after allogeneic stem cell transplant with posttransplant cyclophosphamide. The DNA of the CDR3 is TGCAGCGCCGCCGGTAGTAACTATGGCTACACCTTC. This translates into CSAAGSNYGYTF.